This is a list of T cell receptor beta chains from one sample in a study of monozygotic twins with cystic fibrosis. Profiling relied on immunoSEQ multiplex PCR, and the TCRdb table lists in-frame clones only, not all of them. The sample lists 9,500 to 10,000 clones; 98% to 99% were seen once. The source material was blood. Every receptor here comes from a girl aged 2 to 9 with cystic fibrosis. CDR3s include the opening cysteine and the closing phenylalanine or tryptophan. Fields, in order: CDR3 protein, CDR3 DNA, V gene, clone size, D gene, J gene. D genes are given only for firm matches. Some rows mark clone size as missing; the rest say once, few, many or name a class of expanded clone.

CDR3 protein: CSARGGNIQYF
CDR3 DNA: TGCAGTGCTAGAGGGGGAAACATTCAGTACTTC
V gene: TRBV20-1
clone size: -
D gene: -
J gene: TRBJ2-4

CDR3 protein: CASSHGTGVRQPQHF
CDR3 DNA: TGTGCCAGCAGTCACGGGACAGGGGTTCGGCAGCCCCAGCATTTT
V gene: TRBV27
clone size: -
D gene: TRBD1
J gene: TRBJ1-5

CDR3 protein: CAISESTRYEQYF
CDR3 DNA: TGTGCCATCAGTGAGTCGACAAGGTACGAGCAGTACTTC
V gene: TRBV10-3
clone size: -
D gene: -
J gene: TRBJ2-7

CDR3 protein: CASSVGGESSYNEQFF
CDR3 DNA: TGTGCCAGCAGCGTGGGGGGTGAGAGCTCCTACAATGAGCAGTTCTTC
V gene: TRBV9
clone size: -
D gene: -
J gene: TRBJ2-1

CDR3 protein: CASSLGTELINYGYTF
CDR3 DNA: TGTGCCAGCAGCCTAGGTACGGAGTTAATAAACTATGGCTACACCTTC
V gene: TRBV5-4
clone size: -
D gene: -
J gene: TRBJ1-2

CDR3 protein: CASSLLVRSDTQYF
CDR3 DNA: TGTGCCAGCAGCTTACTAGTTCGGTCTGATACGCAGTATTTT
V gene: TRBV7-2
clone size: -
D gene: -
J gene: TRBJ2-3

CDR3 protein: CSIQQGTIAEAFF
CDR3 DNA: TGCAGCATCCAACAGGGGACGATAGCTGAAGCTTTCTTT
V gene: TRBV29-1
clone size: -
D gene: TRBD1
J gene: TRBJ1-1

CDR3 protein: CASSSRRASGQKETQYF
CDR3 DNA: TGTGCCAGCAGTTCGCGAAGGGCTAGCGGACAAAAAGAGACCCAGTACTTC
V gene: TRBV28
clone size: -
D gene: TRBD2
J gene: TRBJ2-5

CDR3 protein: CAWRGASREKLFF
CDR3 DNA: TGTGCCTGGAGAGGAGCCTCTAGGGAAAAACTGTTTTTT
V gene: TRBV30
clone size: -
D gene: -
J gene: TRBJ1-4

CDR3 protein: CASSLPLGAEQFF
CDR3 DNA: TGTGCCAGCAGCTTGCCCTTAGGGGCTGAGCAGTTCTTC
V gene: TRBV5-4
clone size: -
D gene: -
J gene: TRBJ2-1

CDR3 protein: CASSASGSGDTQYF
CDR3 DNA: TGTGCCAGCAGCGCTAGCGGGTCGGGAGATACGCAGTATTTT
V gene: TRBV9
clone size: -
D gene: TRBD2
J gene: TRBJ2-3

CDR3 protein: CASSSEVTEAFF
CDR3 DNA: TGTGCCAGCAGCTCAGAGGTCACTGAAGCTTTCTTT
V gene: TRBV11-1
clone size: -
D gene: -
J gene: TRBJ1-1

CDR3 protein: CASFETSPNAYEQYF
CDR3 DNA: TGTGCCAGCTTCGAGACTAGCCCGAACGCGTACGAGCAGTACTTC
V gene: TRBV7-3
clone size: -
D gene: TRBD2
J gene: TRBJ2-7

CDR3 protein: CASSFILDSSF
CDR3 DNA: TGTGCCAGCAGCTTTATTTTGGACAGCAGCTTC
V gene: TRBV7-9
clone size: -
D gene: -
J gene: TRBJ1-2

CDR3 protein: CASSSGLAGPISYEQYF
CDR3 DNA: TGCGCCAGCAGCTCGGGACTAGCGGGACCAATCTCCTACGAGCAGTACTTC
V gene: TRBV5-1
clone size: -
D gene: TRBD2
J gene: TRBJ2-7

CDR3 protein: CASSGGDLYNQPQHF
CDR3 DNA: TGTGCCAGCAGCGGAGGGGATTTGTACAATCAGCCCCAGCATTTT
V gene: TRBV5-8
clone size: -
D gene: -
J gene: TRBJ1-5

CDR3 protein: CSVDGTGYEQYF
CDR3 DNA: TGCAGCGTTGACGGGACAGGCTACGAGCAGTACTTC
V gene: TRBV29-1
clone size: -
D gene: TRBD1
J gene: TRBJ2-7

CDR3 protein: CASKSGPYEQYF
CDR3 DNA: TGTGCCAGCAAGAGCGGACCCTACGAGCAGTACTTC
V gene: TRBV7-9
clone size: -
D gene: -
J gene: TRBJ2-7

CDR3 protein: CAISGPGGPGEQYF
CDR3 DNA: TGTGCCATCAGTGGACCGGGAGGGCCGGGAGAGCAGTACTTC
V gene: TRBV10-3
clone size: -
D gene: TRBD2
J gene: TRBJ2-7

CDR3 protein: CASRARTSGGEQYF
CDR3 DNA: TGTGCCAGCCGCGCTCGGACTAGCGGTGGCGAGCAGTACTTC
V gene: TRBV11-2
clone size: -
D gene: TRBD2
J gene: TRBJ2-7

CDR3 protein: CASSLDRGGKNIQYF
CDR3 DNA: TGCGCCAGCAGCTTGGACAGGGGAGGCAAAAACATTCAGTACTTC
V gene: TRBV5-1
clone size: -
D gene: -
J gene: TRBJ2-4

CDR3 protein: CATSKEETQYF
CDR3 DNA: TGTGCCACCAGCAAGGAAGAGACCCAGTACTTC
V gene: TRBV15
clone size: once
D gene: -
J gene: TRBJ2-5

CDR3 protein: CASSLGFRLSSYNEQFF
CDR3 DNA: TGTGCCAGCAGCTTAGGTTTTCGACTGAGCTCCTACAATGAGCAGTTCTTC
V gene: TRBV7-9
clone size: -
D gene: -
J gene: TRBJ2-1

CDR3 protein: CASSPTGLEPVQYF
CDR3 DNA: TGCGCCAGCAGCCCCACCGGGTTGGAACCGGTTCAGTACTTC
V gene: TRBV5-1
clone size: -
D gene: -
J gene: TRBJ2-4

CDR3 protein: CSVEELAGGPSGANVLTF
CDR3 DNA: TGCAGCGTTGAAGAATTGGCAGGGGGACCCTCTGGGGCCAACGTCCTGACTTTC
V gene: TRBV29-1
clone size: -
D gene: TRBD1
J gene: TRBJ2-6

CDR3 protein: CASSQPTPAGNTIYF
CDR3 DNA: TGTGCCAGCAGCCAACCCACACCAGCTGGAAACACCATATATTTT
V gene: TRBV4-2
clone size: -
D gene: -
J gene: TRBJ1-3

CDR3 protein: CASSYDRSGRNYEQYF
CDR3 DNA: TGTGCCAGCAGTTACGATCGGAGCGGGAGAAACTACGAGCAGTACTTC
V gene: TRBV6-6
clone size: -
D gene: TRBD2
J gene: TRBJ2-7

CDR3 protein: CASSLPSGFQETQYF
CDR3 DNA: TGTGCCAGCAGCTTGCCTAGCGGTTTCCAAGAGACCCAGTACTTC
V gene: TRBV5-6
clone size: -
D gene: TRBD2
J gene: TRBJ2-5

CDR3 protein: CASSLPGLPNYEQYF
CDR3 DNA: TGTGCCAGCAGTTTACCGGGACTTCCTAACTACGAGCAGTACTTC
V gene: TRBV28
clone size: -
D gene: -
J gene: TRBJ2-7

CDR3 protein: CSVEDQIHREKGAFF
CDR3 DNA: TGCAGCGTTGAAGATCAGATCCACAGGGAGAAAGGAGCTTTCTTT
V gene: TRBV29-1
clone size: -
D gene: -
J gene: TRBJ1-1

CDR3 protein: CASIRLAGHNEQFF
CDR3 DNA: TGTGCCAGCATTAGACTAGCGGGCCACAATGAGCAGTTCTTC
V gene: TRBV6-1
clone size: once
D gene: TRBD2
J gene: TRBJ2-1

CDR3 protein: CASSSRRSVYTDTQYF
CDR3 DNA: TGTGCCAGCAGCTCTCGTAGGTCGGTCTACACAGATACGCAGTATTTT
V gene: TRBV7-9
clone size: -
D gene: -
J gene: TRBJ2-3

CDR3 protein: CASSYSQSGELFF
CDR3 DNA: TGTGCCAGCAGTTACTCTCAATCCGGGGAGCTGTTTTTT
V gene: TRBV6-5
clone size: -
D gene: -
J gene: TRBJ2-2

CDR3 protein: CASSSQSGQGPYGYTF
CDR3 DNA: TGTGCCAGCAGTTCCCAAAGCGGACAGGGGCCCTATGGCTACACCTTC
V gene: TRBV6-6
clone size: -
D gene: TRBD1
J gene: TRBJ1-2

CDR3 protein: CASSHDRDETYFYEQYF
CDR3 DNA: TGTGCCAGCAGCCACGACAGGGACGAAACCTATTTCTACGAGCAGTACTTC
V gene: TRBV28
clone size: -
D gene: TRBD1
J gene: TRBJ2-7